This T cell receptor beta chain stems from a study of blood T cell repertoires in COVID-19 (TCRdb year 2020). Regarding the complete study: The collaborator samples originated in the United States, Italy and Spain and spanned the acute and convalescent phases of COVID-19. The material from the prospective study consisted of cDNA or gDNA derived from T cells, B-cell-depleted T cells, or PBMCs. The samples were drawn from two sources: the first 160 participants of the ongoing ImmuneRACE study, and 1,000 to 1,500 subjects contributed by 6 global collaborators. Where available, HLA class I and class II types were taken from metadata supplied by the sample provider and were not determined by assay-based typing. Nearly every sample came with metadata listing a de-identified subject ID, COVID-19 status, age in years and sex. A freely available public database, intended as a resource for researchers studying the immune response to SARS-CoV-2, is where the repertoires were released. The dataset comprised deeply sampled blood TCRbeta repertoires from subjects exposed to, actively infected with, or recovered from COVID-19. The research as a whole found: Clinical and demographic metadata were provided uncurated, with the amount varying by source and participant.

As concerns this clone: Its antigen is unknown. Nothing much larger sits one base from this clone, and base qualities are not available.

The immunoSEQ Assay, a bias-controlled multiplex PCR, was used to amplify TCRbeta CDR3 regions from genomic DNA. Concerning the study's data processing: Within the assay, amplification of reference gene primers was used to estimate how many nucleated cells each sample contained. To quantify the absolute abundance of each unique TCRbeta CDR3 rearrangement, sequence reads were collapsed and filtered. For each sample, productive Simpson clonality was calculated by taking the square root of Simpson's diversity index across productive rearrangements. TCRdb's version of the immuneACCESS table is confined to in-frame rearrangements and falls short of the full clone set. An unresolved V gene accounts for under half of the shortfall where checked; the remainder is of unknown origin. The DNA was the basis for D and trimming; V, J and clone size are from that table. Across this sample there are about 320,000 clones, with 85% seen only once. The biggest ten clones account for under 2% of the sample.

Participants in the prospective study were enrolled through a virtual design, were aged about 18 to 100 years, and lived in 24 United States geographic areas. To assign participants to cohorts, the prospective study relied on clinical history that participants themselves reported in a screening survey and a study questionnaire. Exposed participants had been in contact with someone with a PCR-confirmed or clinician-diagnosed COVID-19 case within 2 weeks of study entry. Mobile phlebotomists in the prospective study collected whole blood, serum and a nasopharyngeal or oropharyngeal swab from every participant. Participants in the prospective study had the option to provide additional blood draws and questionnaires over a roughly two-month period. Blood samples from the prospective study were shipped frozen or at room temperature prior to DNA extraction. V is pared back by 1 base and J by 5 bases, with 10 bases lying between the germline termini. Measured from the cysteine to the phenylalanine, the CDR3 is 15 residues long. Just the 45-base CDR3 DNA is kept, in frame starting at base 1. The CDR1 and CDR2 encoded by the germline V gene (reference sequence) are SGHNT and YYREEE.

The V and J genes are TRBV5-4 and TRBJ1-6; the best D guess is TRBD1, with 5 bases matching. The sample consisted of PBMCs or T cells enriched from blood (not recorded which). This TCR came from a woman in her twenties or thirties who had been exposed to COVID-19. The CDR3: CASSLPQGDNSPLHF. The DNA reads TGTGCCAGCAGCTTGCCCCAGGGCGATAATTCACCCCTCCACTTT. The CDR3, completed at both ends by the reference TRBV5-4 and TRBJ1-6 genes, gives the full variable domain ETGVTQSPTHLIKTRGQQVTLRCSSQSGHNTVSWYQQALGQGPQFIFQYYREEENGRGNFPPRFSGLQFPNYSSELNVNALELDDSALYLCASSLPQGDNSPLHFGNGTRLTVT.